The subject of this entry is one T cell receptor (beta chain). No antigen is known for it. The data are from a study of cytomegalovirus exposure and HLA in healthy donors. Study results and caveats: Whilst most TCR sequences proved rare, a subset of public TCRs occurred across many donors. Among immune exposure information, only CMV serostatus was available. Further analysis, carried out later, found HLA-associated TCR beta chains more clonally expanded than equally common other chains. An observed cluster of highly shared sequence variants was recorded as a likely sequencing artifact.

Primers: 60 Vbeta forward and 13 Jbeta reverse. Generated by immunoSEQ multiplex PCR, the TCRdb table keeps only in-frame clones and is missing some. The table has about 110,000 clones, 69% seen once. The junction had 7 bases not matched to a gene; V was cut back by 0 bases and J by 4 bases. This CDR3 contains 17 residues. Germline loops: CDR1 LGHNA, CDR2 YNFKEQ. The sequenced sample was PBMCs. The chain carries TRBV4-2 and TRBJ2-2; TRBD1 aligns across 8 bases. The receptor was derived from a woman aged 70-85 years in good health and CMV-seropositive. CDR3 protein: CASSQDSLDRGTGELFF. The CDR3 bases are TGTGCCAGCAGCCAAGATAGCCTTGACAGGGGCACCGGGGAGCTGTTTTTT.